The rows below give T cell receptor beta chains drawn from one sample of a study of T cells after yellow fever vaccination. TCRdb reanalysed the 5' RACE reads using MiXCR and keeps one entry per CDR3 protein. Seen here are more than 95,000 distinct CDR3 sequences, roughly 10% observed once, and the top ten hold under 40%. The material was CD8+ T cells sorted from PBMCs, obtained on the day of the yellow fever booster vaccination. These receptors were collected from a man in his late teens or twenties who received the YFV17D yellow fever vaccine. The CDR3 runs from the conserved cysteine through the conserved F or W. A D gene is named only where the DNA matches it firmly. Clone size is not always given. Where it is, it says once, few, many or a class for expanded clones.

j_gene: TRBJ2-2; v_gene: TRBV5-6; abundance: few; d_gene: NA; CDR3nt: TGTGCCAGCAGCTTATGGAACACCGGGGAGCTGTTTTTT; CDR3aa: CASSLWNTGELFF
j_gene: TRBJ2-5; v_gene: TRBV11-2; abundance: NA; d_gene: NA; CDR3nt: TGTGCCAGCAGCTTAGTTTTCACAGCAGAAGAGACCCAGTACTTC; CDR3aa: CASSLVFTAEETQYF
j_gene: TRBJ1-4; v_gene: TRBV7-9; abundance: NA; d_gene: NA; CDR3nt: TGTGCCGGCAGCCGAGACGATAATGAAAAACTGTTTTTT; CDR3aa: CAGSRDDNEKLFF
j_gene: TRBJ2-6; v_gene: TRBV20-1; abundance: NA; d_gene: NA; CDR3nt: TGCAGTGCTAGAGATGGGGCCAACGTCCTGACTTTC; CDR3aa: CSARDGANVLTF
j_gene: TRBJ2-1; v_gene: TRBV4-1; abundance: NA; d_gene: TRBD1; CDR3nt: TGCGCCAGCAGCCAACTGATCGACAGGGCAGTCTACAATGAGCAGTTCTTC; CDR3aa: CASSQLIDRAVYNEQFF
j_gene: TRBJ1-1; v_gene: TRBV5-4; abundance: few; d_gene: NA; CDR3nt: TGTGCCAGCAAAGCGTGGGGGCTGAACACTGAAGCTTTCTTT; CDR3aa: CASKAWGLNTEAFF
j_gene: TRBJ1-1; v_gene: TRBV6-5; abundance: few; d_gene: TRBD1; CDR3nt: TGTGCCAGCAGTCCAGGACAGGGGTCTGAAGCTTTCTTT; CDR3aa: CASSPGQGSEAFF
j_gene: TRBJ1-5; v_gene: TRBV7-8; abundance: NA; d_gene: NA; CDR3nt: TGTGCCAGCAGCTTAGAGAGGTGGGAGCCCCAGCATTTT; CDR3aa: CASSLERWEPQHF
j_gene: TRBJ1-6; v_gene: TRBV9; abundance: NA; d_gene: TRBD1; CDR3nt: TGTGCCAGCAGCGTGGGGGGGACAGGGAATTCACCCCTCCACTTT; CDR3aa: CASSVGGTGNSPLHF
j_gene: TRBJ2-4; v_gene: TRBV4-1; abundance: NA; d_gene: NA; CDR3nt: TGCGCCAGCAGCCTCGGTGGGCTGACCAAAAACATTCAGTACTTC; CDR3aa: CASSLGGLTKNIQYF
j_gene: TRBJ2-1; v_gene: TRBV6-1; abundance: NA; d_gene: TRBD2; CDR3nt: TGTGCCAGCAGTGATGTGGCTAGCGGGGGCAATGAGCAGTTCTTC; CDR3aa: CASSDVASGGNEQFF
j_gene: TRBJ2-3; v_gene: TRBV25-1; abundance: NA; d_gene: TRBD2; CDR3nt: TGTGCCAGCAGTGAATCGGCTAGCGGGGGGGTCAACCTCGAGGATACGCAGTATTTT; CDR3aa: CASSESASGGVNLEDTQYF
j_gene: TRBJ2-5; v_gene: TRBV21-1; abundance: few; d_gene: NA; CDR3nt: TGTGCCAGCAGCAAGGACAGAAAGGCTTGGGGATTCCAAGAGACCCAGTACTTC; CDR3aa: CASSKDRKAWGFQETQYF
j_gene: TRBJ1-2; v_gene: TRBV12-3/TRBV12-4; abundance: NA; d_gene: TRBD1; CDR3nt: TGTGCCAGCAGTCGGACAGGCGAACTAGGTGGCTACACCTTC; CDR3aa: CASSRTGELGGYTF
j_gene: TRBJ1-1; v_gene: TRBV6-6; abundance: NA; d_gene: NA; CDR3nt: TGTGCCAGCACCCACAGGGAAATGAACACTGAAGCTTTCTTT; CDR3aa: CASTHREMNTEAFF
j_gene: TRBJ2-5; v_gene: TRBV19; abundance: NA; d_gene: NA; CDR3nt: TGTGCCAGTAGTATAGATTGGGGGACCCAGTACTTC; CDR3aa: CASSIDWGTQYF
j_gene: TRBJ1-3; v_gene: TRBV5-1; abundance: NA; d_gene: TRBD1; CDR3nt: TGCGCCAGCAGCCCGATAGGACAGGGTGGAAACACCATATATTTT; CDR3aa: CASSPIGQGGNTIYF
j_gene: TRBJ2-1; v_gene: TRBV20-1; abundance: many; d_gene: TRBD2; CDR3nt: TGCAGTGCTAGAGGTGGGGGGGAAAGCAATGAGCAGTTCTTC; CDR3aa: CSARGGGESNEQFF
j_gene: TRBJ2-1; v_gene: TRBV6-2/TRBV6-3; abundance: NA; d_gene: NA; CDR3nt: TGTGCCAGCAAGGACGGACTCTACAATGAGCAGTTCTTC; CDR3aa: CASKDGLYNEQFF
j_gene: TRBJ2-5; v_gene: TRBV12-3/TRBV12-4; abundance: NA; d_gene: NA; CDR3nt: TGTGCCAGCAGTTTGTTGCAGCAAGAGACCCAGTACTTC; CDR3aa: CASSLLQQETQYF
j_gene: TRBJ2-3; v_gene: TRBV25-1; abundance: few; d_gene: NA; CDR3nt: TGTGCCAGCAGTGAGGAGGCGATAGGGAGCACAGATACGCAGTATTTT; CDR3aa: CASSEEAIGSTDTQYF
j_gene: TRBJ1-2; v_gene: TRBV28; abundance: many; d_gene: TRBD1; CDR3nt: TGTGCCAGCAGTTTACGGGTTGGGACAGGGGATGGCTACACCTTC; CDR3aa: CASSLRVGTGDGYTF
j_gene: TRBJ2-3; v_gene: TRBV9; abundance: few; d_gene: NA; CDR3nt: TGTGCCAGCTCTCGGCGATCTAGCACAGATACGCAGTATTTT; CDR3aa: CASSRRSSTDTQYF
j_gene: TRBJ1-5; v_gene: TRBV6-2/TRBV6-3; abundance: few; d_gene: TRBD1; CDR3nt: TGTGCCAGCAGTTTCATGGGACAGGGGCCTCAGCCCCAGCATTTT; CDR3aa: CASSFMGQGPQPQHF
j_gene: TRBJ1-2; v_gene: TRBV30; abundance: few; d_gene: TRBD1; CDR3nt: TGTGCCGCCGATACAGGGGTTGATGGCTACACCTTC; CDR3aa: CAADTGVDGYTF
j_gene: TRBJ1-1; v_gene: TRBV5-6; abundance: few; d_gene: NA; CDR3nt: TGTGCCAGCAGCTTGAGTGAAATGAACACTGAAGCTTTCTTT; CDR3aa: CASSLSEMNTEAFF
j_gene: TRBJ1-1; v_gene: TRBV2; abundance: NA; d_gene: NA; CDR3nt: TGTGCCAGCAACCCAGGGTATAGGGCTTTCTTT; CDR3aa: CASNPGYRAFF
j_gene: TRBJ1-4; v_gene: TRBV3-1; abundance: few; d_gene: NA; CDR3nt: TGTGCCAGCAGCCAGCTAACCGGGGTTACCTATAATGAAAAACTGTTTTTT; CDR3aa: CASSQLTGVTYNEKLFF
j_gene: TRBJ2-3; v_gene: TRBV12-3/TRBV12-4; abundance: NA; d_gene: TRBD1; CDR3nt: TGTGCCAGCAGTTTAGTTGGGACAGGCACAGATACGCAGTATTTT; CDR3aa: CASSLVGTGTDTQYF
j_gene: TRBJ1-1; v_gene: TRBV6-5; abundance: many; d_gene: NA; CDR3nt: TGTGCCAGCAGTTACGGGGGACTCACTGAAGCTTTCTTT; CDR3aa: CASSYGGLTEAFF
j_gene: TRBJ1-2; v_gene: TRBV6-5; abundance: few; d_gene: NA; CDR3nt: TGTGCCAGCAGCATCGGGGGTCTCTATGGCTACACCTTC; CDR3aa: CASSIGGLYGYTF
j_gene: TRBJ2-5; v_gene: TRBV7-2; abundance: NA; d_gene: TRBD2; CDR3nt: TGTGCCAGCAGCCCTTGGGGGGGTTACCAAGAGACCCAGTACTTC; CDR3aa: CASSPWGGYQETQYF
j_gene: TRBJ2-2; v_gene: TRBV6-6; abundance: few; d_gene: NA; CDR3nt: TGTGCCAGCAGTCACACGCGCCCTTGGCTGTTTTTT; CDR3aa: CASSHTRPWLFF
j_gene: TRBJ2-2; v_gene: TRBV14; abundance: NA; d_gene: NA; CDR3nt: TGTGCCAGCAGCCAAGTTGCGCACGGGGAGCTGTTTTTT; CDR3aa: CASSQVAHGELFF
j_gene: TRBJ2-7; v_gene: TRBV7-9; abundance: NA; d_gene: NA; CDR3nt: TGTGCCAGCAGCTCCCCCGGTTGGGGGATGGCAGGCGAGCAGTACTTC; CDR3aa: CASSSPGWGMAGEQYF
j_gene: TRBJ2-2; v_gene: TRBV11-2; abundance: many; d_gene: NA; CDR3nt: TGTGCCAGCAGCTACCCTGCGAACACCGGGGAGCTGTTTTTT; CDR3aa: CASSYPANTGELFF
j_gene: TRBJ1-1; v_gene: TRBV27; abundance: NA; d_gene: NA; CDR3nt: TGTGCCAGCAGTTTATCTCGAGGCCTGAACACTGAAGCTTTCTTT; CDR3aa: CASSLSRGLNTEAFF
j_gene: TRBJ2-7; v_gene: TRBV18; abundance: NA; d_gene: NA; CDR3nt: TGTGCCAGCTCAACGGCGGACGGACCCTACGAGCAGTACTTC; CDR3aa: CASSTADGPYEQYF
j_gene: TRBJ2-7; v_gene: TRBV29-1; abundance: many; d_gene: NA; CDR3nt: TGCAGCGTTCGGGGGGTGTCCGGCAGGGGTGAAAGGGAGCCAGGATACGAGCAGTACTTC; CDR3aa: CSVRGVSGRGEREPGYEQYF
j_gene: TRBJ2-6; v_gene: TRBV18; abundance: NA; d_gene: NA; CDR3nt: TGTGCCAGCTCACCAGGGGATGCCAGGATTAGCTCTGGGGCCAACGTCCTGACTTTC; CDR3aa: CASSPGDARISSGANVLTF